The 21 T cell receptor beta chains reported below all come from one sample, sequenced in a study of control samples from healthy donors and cancer patients. Only in-frame clones appear in the TCRdb table, and some are missing; sequencing was by immunoSEQ multiplex PCR. This sample has 150,000 or so clones, with about 90% found just once. The sequenced material came from blood. The receptors derive from a woman aged 25-40 years in good health.

This clone was observed once. The chain links TRBV6-2 or TRBV6-3 to TRBJ2-7; D remains ambiguous. The V gene's germline CDR1 is MNHEY and CDR2 SVGEGT. The V end lost 6 bases, the J end lost 1 base, and 7 bases lay between the germline ends. The CDR3 loop spans 12 amino acids. The CDR3 nucleotides are TGTGCCAGCAGCCCCACTTCCTACGAGCAGTACTTC. As protein: CASSPTSYEQYF.

This rearrangement joins TRBV5-1 to TRBJ1-1; perhaps TRBD1 as D (6 bases). Germline CDR1 SGHRS, CDR2 YFSETQ. The CDR3 covers 16 residues. Trimming took 4 bases from V and 0 from J, leaving 16 bases between them. The CDR3, as DNA: TGCGCCAGCAGCCACCTAGGACAGTATGTGAACACTGAAGCTTTCTTT. Amino acid sequence: CASSHLGQYVNTEAFF.

This clone was recorded a few times. This same CDR3 is encoded by further DNA sequences in the sample. The chain carries TRBV30 and TRBJ1-2, with D unclear. Trimming cost V 0 bases and J 1 base, with 0 bases left between them. In germline, CDR1 is GTSNPN, CDR2 SVGIG (reference sequence). There are 11 residues in the CDR3. The CDR3 DNA reads as TGTGCCTGGAGTGTTAACTATGGCTACACCTTC. Translating it yields CAWSVNYGYTF.

Written as DNA, the CDR3 is TGTGCCAGCAGCAAGGGACAGGGCTACTATGGCTACACCTTC. The encoded protein is CASSKGQGYYGYTF. This rearrangement joins TRBV9 to TRBJ1-2, with TRBD1 matching 9 bases. The CDR3 runs 14 residues. The junction had 4 bases not matched to a gene; V was cut back by 4 bases and J by 3 bases. Germline CDR1 and CDR2: SGDLS and YYNGEE.

This clone was recorded only once. The chain combines TRBV19 with TRBJ1-3; tentative D call: TRBD1 (6 bases). Germline CDR1 and CDR2: LNHDA and SQIVND (reference sequence). The V gene lost 0 bases and the J gene lost 4 bases, with 13 bases spanning the gap. The CDR3 spans 16 residues. The DNA for the CDR3 is TGTGCCAGTAGTATAGACAGGGGATCCGCCGGAAACACCATATATTTT. It codes for CASSIDRGSAGNTIYF.

The rearrangement links TRBV19 to TRBJ1-1; no firm D call. Germline CDR1 reads LNHDA; CDR2 reads SQIVND (reference sequence). CDR3 size: 15 residues. Trimming pared 3 bases from V and 3 bases from J, leaving 14 bases between. CDR3 nucleotides: TGTGCCAGTAGTATCCCCGGGGTCCAGGACACTGAAGCTTTCTTT. It is translated as CASSIPGVQDTEAFF.

This clone was counted between two and nine times. This rearrangement joins TRBV3-1 (or the pseudogene TRBV3-2) to TRBJ1-3; 8 positions match TRBD1. Per germline, CDR1 LGHDT and CDR2 YNNKEL (reference sequence). There are 13 residues in the CDR3. The V gene end was trimmed by 5 bases and the J gene end by 4 bases; junction bases not matched to a gene: 1. CDR3 in amino acids: CASSWTGGNTIYF. The CDR3 bases are TGTGCCAGCAGCTGGACAGGGGGAAACACCATATATTTT.

This CDR3 reads CASSRTRSDIVVGVEKLFF. The DNA of the CDR3 is TGTGCCAGCAGTCGGACAAGATCCGATATCGTTGTTGGTGTTGAAAAACTGTTTTTT. The chain carries TRBV11-2 and TRBJ1-4, with a possible D match to TRBD1 (5 bases). Looked up from germline, CDR1 is SGHAT and CDR2 is FQNNGV. Trimming removed 6 bases at V and 7 bases at J, with 30 bases between. The CDR3 consists of 19 residues.

The chain recombines TRBV9 with TRBJ1-1, with D perhaps TRBD1 (5 bases). Deletions cut 4 bases from V and 8 bases from J, with 18 bases between. Germline lookup yields CDR1 SGDLS and CDR2 YYNGEE. The CDR3 is 14 residues long. The CDR3 bases are TGTGCCAGCAGCCCATACGGGACCGTCAAGGAAGCTTTCTTT. Protein product: CASSPYGTVKEAFF.

This chain connects TRBV15 to TRBJ2-7; D remains ambiguous. The CDR3 is 14 amino acids. Per germline, CDR1 LNHNV and CDR2 YYDKDF (reference sequence). V was trimmed by 1 base and J by 2 bases, leaving 9 bases between them. The CDR3 DNA sequence: TGTGCCACCAGCAGAGGGGTGGCAGCCTACGAGCAGTACTTC. It codes for CATSRGVAAYEQYF.

The V gene is TRBV6-5, the J gene TRBJ2-5, with D possibly TRBD2 on 6 matching bases. From germline, CDR1 is MNHEY and CDR2 SVGAGI. The CDR3 covers 15 residues. With 6 bases removed from V and 5 bases from J, the gap between germline ends came to 19 bases. For the CDR3, the DNA is TGTGCCAGCAGCACCGGGACTGCCATGATTGAGACCCAGTACTTC. Its protein product is CASSTGTAMIETQYF.

This chain joins TRBV20-1 and TRBJ1-1, with D unresolved. This CDR3 is 11 amino acids long. Germline CDR1 DFQATT, CDR2 SNEGSKA (reference sequence). V dropped 7 bases and J dropped 2 bases, with 8 bases sitting between them. The CDR3 sequence is CSGKGNTEAFF. The CDR3 coding sequence is TGCAGTGGCAAGGGAAACACTGAAGCTTTCTTT.

The rearrangement uses TRBV20-1 and TRBJ2-5; 7 bases fit TRBD1. The CDR3 consists of 14 residues. The germline gives CDR1 DFQATT, CDR2 SNEGSKA (reference sequence). The J segment lost 5 bases and the V segment lost 3 bases, leaving 9 bases of the junction unmatched. CDR3 in DNA: TGCAGTGCTAGTTGGTCGGTCAGGGGGGAGACCCAGTACTTC. This sequence encodes CSASWSVRGETQYF.

The chain joins TRBV29-1 to TRBJ1-2; D gene unclear. Trimming stripped 3 bases from V and 6 bases from J, with 2 bases between. Germline CDR1 and CDR2: SQVTM and ANQGSEA. This CDR3 is 9 amino acids long. This chain's CDR3 is CSVDNGYTF. The CDR3 bases are TGCAGCGTTGATAATGGCTACACCTTC.

The rearrangement links TRBV7-2 to TRBJ1-2, with 7 bases identical to TRBD1. This CDR3 region has 13 residues. Germline V CDR1 and CDR2: SGHTA, FQGNSA. V trimming: 4 bases; J trimming: 8 bases; junction bases outside the gene matches: 7. CDR3 region: CASSYPDRDGYTF. The CDR3 DNA is TGTGCCAGCAGCTATCCAGACAGGGACGGCTACACCTTC. Full variable domain (rest looked up from reference TRBV7-2 and TRBJ1-2): GAGVSQSPSNKVTEKGKDVELRCDPISGHTALYWYRQSLGQGLEFLIYFQGNSAPDKSGLPSDRFSAERTGGSVSTLTIQRTQQEDSAVYLCASSYPDRDGYTFGSGTRLTVV.

This chain joins TRBV11-2 and TRBJ2-1, with D perhaps TRBD2 (6 bases). The ends were cut back, 3 bases at V and 3 bases at J, with 15 bases in the middle. The germline gives CDR1 SGHAT, CDR2 FQNNGV. The CDR3 spans 16 residues. CDR3 region: CASSLGDSPRYNEQFF. CDR3 in DNA: TGTGCCAGCAGCTTGGGGGACTCTCCCCGCTACAATGAGCAGTTCTTC. The whole variable domain, remainder taken from reference TRBV11-2 and TRBJ2-1, is EAGVAQSPRYKIIEKRQSVAFWCNPISGHATLYWYQQILGQGPKLLIQFQNNGVVDDSQLPKDRFSAERLKGVDSTLKIQPAKLEDSAVYLCASSLGDSPRYNEQFFGPGTRLTVL.

This sequence joins TRBV14 and TRBJ2-7, with D hard to call. Trimming removed 1 base at V and 3 bases at J, with 4 bases between. The germline V gene encodes CDR1 SGHDN and CDR2 FVKESK. CDR3 length: 12 residues. CDR3 region: CASSQGSYEQYF. The DNA of the CDR3 is TGTGCCAGCAGCCAAGGCAGCTACGAGCAGTACTTC.

V and J are TRBV27 and TRBJ2-1; 9 bases map to TRBD2. Losses at the gene ends were 7 bases for V and 7 bases for J; bases not matched to a gene: 8. CDR1 MNHEY and CDR2 SMNVEV come from the germline V gene (reference sequence). This CDR3 spans 14 amino acids. CDR3 sequence reads: CASTGTSMGNEQFF. DNA for the CDR3: TGTGCCAGCACCGGGACTAGCATGGGTAATGAGCAGTTCTTC.

CDR3 sequence: CASSIMGLEGGYTF. The DNA of the CDR3 is TGTGCCAGTAGTATTATGGGGCTCGAAGGGGGCTACACCTTC. V is TRBV19 and J is TRBJ1-2, with D possibly matching TRBD1 (5 bases). V was pared by 3 bases and J by 8 bases, with 16 bases between. The CDR3 has 14 residues. Germline V gene sequence: CDR1 LNHDA, CDR2 SQIVND (reference sequence).

The V gene is TRBV6-4, the J gene TRBJ2-3, with 10 bases aligning to TRBD2. Germline CDR1 is MRHNA and CDR2 is SNTAGT. With V trimmed by 6 bases and J by 4 bases, 4 bases remained unmatched. The CDR3 runs 14 residues. The CDR3 here is CASSATSGADTQYF. Here the CDR3 DNA reads TGTGCCAGCAGCGCCACTAGCGGGGCAGATACGCAGTATTTT.

The rearrangement uses TRBV14 and TRBJ2-5; D is uncertain. CDR3 length: 12 residues. Trimming pared 0 bases from V and 1 base from J, leaving 0 bases between. Looked up from germline, CDR1 is SGHDN and CDR2 is FVKESK. This chain's CDR3 is CASSQDQETQYF. For the CDR3, the DNA is TGTGCCAGCAGCCAAGACCAAGAGACCCAGTACTTC.